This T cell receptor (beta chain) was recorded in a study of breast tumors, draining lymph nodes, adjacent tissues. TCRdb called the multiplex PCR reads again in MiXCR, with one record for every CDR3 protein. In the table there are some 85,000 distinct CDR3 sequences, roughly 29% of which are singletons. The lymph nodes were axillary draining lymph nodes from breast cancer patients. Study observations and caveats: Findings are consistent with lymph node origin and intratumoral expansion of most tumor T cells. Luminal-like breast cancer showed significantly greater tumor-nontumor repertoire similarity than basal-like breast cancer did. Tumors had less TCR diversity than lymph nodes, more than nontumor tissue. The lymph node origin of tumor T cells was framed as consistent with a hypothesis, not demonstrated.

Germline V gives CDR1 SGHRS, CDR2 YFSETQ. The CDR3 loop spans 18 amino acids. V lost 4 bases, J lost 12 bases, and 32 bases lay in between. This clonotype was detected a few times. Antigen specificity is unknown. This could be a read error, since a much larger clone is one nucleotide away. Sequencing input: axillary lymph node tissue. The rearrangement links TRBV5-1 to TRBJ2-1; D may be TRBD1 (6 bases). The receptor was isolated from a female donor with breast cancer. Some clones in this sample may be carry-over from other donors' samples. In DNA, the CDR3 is TGCGCCAGCAGCGATTTAAGCGGAGCGCGGCAGGGGTCCGATGGGCAGTTCTTC. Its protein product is CASSDLSGARQGSDGQFF. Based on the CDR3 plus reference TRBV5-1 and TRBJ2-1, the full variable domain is KAGVTQTPRYLIKTRGQQVTLSCSPISGHRSVSWYQQTPGQGLQFLFEYFSETQRNKGNFPGRFSGRQFSNSRSEMNVSTLELGDSALYLCASSDLSGARQGSDGQFFGPGTRLTVL.